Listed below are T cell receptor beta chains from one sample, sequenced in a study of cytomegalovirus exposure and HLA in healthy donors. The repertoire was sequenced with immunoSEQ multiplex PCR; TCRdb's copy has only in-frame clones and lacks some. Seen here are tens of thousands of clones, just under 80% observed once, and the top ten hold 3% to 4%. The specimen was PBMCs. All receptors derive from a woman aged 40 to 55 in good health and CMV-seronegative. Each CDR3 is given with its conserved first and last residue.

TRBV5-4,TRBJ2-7,CASSSGQGYEQYF
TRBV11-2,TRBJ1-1,CASSLLGALNTEAFF
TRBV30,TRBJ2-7,CAWTTQVTSYEQYF
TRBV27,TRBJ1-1,CASKSATGAVSEAFF
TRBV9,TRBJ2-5,CASSVWDYPQETQYF
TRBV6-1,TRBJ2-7,CASSADRTYEQYF
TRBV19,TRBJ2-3,CASFGQGASPSTDTQYF
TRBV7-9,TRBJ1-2,CASRPPGTDYGYTF
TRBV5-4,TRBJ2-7,CASSRDRVLEQYF
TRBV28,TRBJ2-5,CASSPTLAGVKIETQYF
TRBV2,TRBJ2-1,CASSDGTSRGYNEQFF
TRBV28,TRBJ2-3,CASSLTGTGGRDTQYF
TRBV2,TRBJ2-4,CASSAETAAKNIQYF
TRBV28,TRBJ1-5,CASSPSPRSQHF
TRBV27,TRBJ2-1,CASSGSGSSYNEQFF
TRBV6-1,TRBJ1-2,CANRGTGGGYGYTF
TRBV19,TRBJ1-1,CASSIWIGGAGTGGRNTEAFF
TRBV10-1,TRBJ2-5,CASSEDRSETQYF
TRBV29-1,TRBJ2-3,CSVDGQGAHTQYF
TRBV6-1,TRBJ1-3,CASSNGGLPGNTIYF
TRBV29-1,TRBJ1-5,CSVADGVLGNQPQHF
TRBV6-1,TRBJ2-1,CASSEMLALFNNEQFF